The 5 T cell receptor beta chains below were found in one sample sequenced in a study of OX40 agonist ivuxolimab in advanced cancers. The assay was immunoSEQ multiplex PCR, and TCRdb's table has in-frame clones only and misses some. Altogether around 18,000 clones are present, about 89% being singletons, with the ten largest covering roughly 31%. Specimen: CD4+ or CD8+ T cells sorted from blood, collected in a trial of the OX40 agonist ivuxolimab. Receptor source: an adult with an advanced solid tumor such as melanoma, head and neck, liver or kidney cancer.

The DNA of the CDR3 is TGTGCCAGCAGCGTAGAGGGGTCGGGGGCTGAGACCCAGTACTTC. It yields the protein CASSVEGSGAETQYF. The chain carries TRBV9 and TRBJ2-5; possibly TRBD1 or TRBD2 for D (6 bases each). CDR3 length equals 15 residues. The V gene's germline CDR1 is SGDLS and CDR2 YYNGEE. V was clipped by 0 bases and J by 5 bases, with 14 bases between them. The entire variable domain, with the rest obtained from reference TRBV9 and TRBJ2-5, is as follows: DSGVTQTPKHLITATGQRVTLRCSPRSGDLSVYWYQQSLDQGLQFLIQYYNGEERAKGNILERFSAQQFPDLHSELNLSSLELGDSALYFCASSVEGSGAETQYFGPGTRLLVL.

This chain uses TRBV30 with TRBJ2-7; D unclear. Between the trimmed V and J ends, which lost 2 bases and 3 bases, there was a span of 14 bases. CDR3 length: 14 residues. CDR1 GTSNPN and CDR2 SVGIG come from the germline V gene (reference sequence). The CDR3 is CAWSPSSVRYEQYF. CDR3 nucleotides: TGTGCCTGGAGTCCATCCTCCGTCCGCTACGAGCAGTACTTC.

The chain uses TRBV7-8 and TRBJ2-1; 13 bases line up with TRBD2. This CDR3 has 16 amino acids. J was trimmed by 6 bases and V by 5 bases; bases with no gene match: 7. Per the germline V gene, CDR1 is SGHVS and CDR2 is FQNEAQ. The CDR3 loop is CASSLRTSGSGNEQFF. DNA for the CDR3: TGTGCCAGCAGCCTCAGGACTAGCGGGAGTGGCAATGAGCAGTTCTTC.

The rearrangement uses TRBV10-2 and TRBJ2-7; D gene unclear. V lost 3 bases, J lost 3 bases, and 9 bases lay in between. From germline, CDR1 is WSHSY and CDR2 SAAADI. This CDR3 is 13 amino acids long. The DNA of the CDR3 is TGCGCCAGCAGTGATACGGTGGTCTACGAGCAGTACTTC. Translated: CASSDTVVYEQYF.

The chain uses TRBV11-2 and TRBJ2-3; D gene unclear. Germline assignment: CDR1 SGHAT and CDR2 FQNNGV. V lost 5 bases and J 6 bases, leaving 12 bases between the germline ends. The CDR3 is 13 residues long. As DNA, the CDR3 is TGTGCCAGCAGCCTTAGTGAAGGGGATACGCAGTATTTT. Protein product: CASSLSEGDTQYF.